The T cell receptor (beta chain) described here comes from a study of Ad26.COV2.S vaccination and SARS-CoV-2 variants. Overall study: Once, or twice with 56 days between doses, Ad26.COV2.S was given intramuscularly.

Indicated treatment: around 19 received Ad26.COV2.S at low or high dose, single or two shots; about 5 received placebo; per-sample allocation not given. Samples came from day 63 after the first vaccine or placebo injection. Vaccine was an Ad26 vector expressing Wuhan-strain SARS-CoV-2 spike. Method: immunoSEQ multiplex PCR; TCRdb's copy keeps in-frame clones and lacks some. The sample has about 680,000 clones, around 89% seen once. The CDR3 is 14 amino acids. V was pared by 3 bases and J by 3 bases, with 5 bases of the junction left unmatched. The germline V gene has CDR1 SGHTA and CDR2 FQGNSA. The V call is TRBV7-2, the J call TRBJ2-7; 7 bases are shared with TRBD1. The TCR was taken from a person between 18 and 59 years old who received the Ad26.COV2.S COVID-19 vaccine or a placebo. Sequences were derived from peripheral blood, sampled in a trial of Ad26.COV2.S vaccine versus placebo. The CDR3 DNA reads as TGTGCCAGCAGCTTCGGGACAGACAGCTACGAGCAGTACTTC. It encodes CASSFGTDSYEQYF.